The 28 T cell receptor beta chains in this list originate from one sample, sequenced in a study of regulatory T cells in long-lasting Graves disease (dated by TCRdb to the early 2020s). Libraries were made using multiplex PCR. The sequencing machine was an Illumina HiSeq 4000. To build TCR beta libraries, CDR3 regions were amplified by Arm-PCR using iRepertoire HTBI primers. The public reads were reanalyzed by TCRdb: fastp trimming at Q25, MiXCR alignment, in-frame beta chains only. Each record represents a unique CDR3 protein, reported with the most common genes and DNA among its rows. Recorded for this sample are about 460,000 distinct CDR3 sequences; around 15% of them occurred a single time. Approximately 15% of the sample lies in the top ten. This sample's time point label indicates: newly diagnosed GD, antithyroid drugs for less than 3 months. RNA was extracted from PBMCs in TRIzol for both TCR sequencing and RNA sequencing.

The same sample was also studied in work on T cells in Graves' hyperthyroidism and ophthalmopathy.

The specimen comprised peripheral blood mononuclear cells (PBMCs), sampled at new diagnosis, from a patient treated with antithyroid drugs. The receptors were gathered from a woman aged 45-65 years with Graves disease. Donor details come from another sample of the same person, matched by shared clones.

This clonotype came up a few times. One junction end does not reproduce the germline sequence, and a read error may be involved. This rearrangement joins TRBV5-1 to TRBJ2-1; 10 nucleotides agree with TRBD2. This CDR3 contains 14 residues. Per germline, CDR1 SGHRS and CDR2 YFSETQ. CDR3 amino acids: CASKSAGGIDEQFF. CDR3 nucleotides: TGTGCCAGCAAGTCAGCGGGAGGGATCGATGAGCAGTTCTTC. The full variable domain, rest sourced from reference TRBV5-1 and TRBJ2-1, is KAGVTQTPRYLIKTRGQQVTLSCSPISGHRSVSWYQQTPGQGLQFLFEYFSETQRNKGNFPGRFSGRQFSNSRSEMNVSTLELGDSALYLCASKSAGGIDEQFFGPGTRLTVL.

Ten or more counts support this clonotype. The chain employs TRBV2 and TRBJ1-5; 8 bases fit TRBD1. The CDR3 has 13 amino acids. The junction had 0 bases not matched to a gene; V was cut back by 6 bases and J by 2 bases. Looked up from germline, CDR1 is SNHLY and CDR2 is FYNNEI. Here the CDR3 reads CASRGQGNQPQHF. CDR3 nucleotide sequence: TGTGCCAGCAGGGGACAGGGCAATCAGCCCCAGCATTTT.

At least ten counts were recorded for this clonotype. The chain employs TRBV3-1 and TRBJ1-1; D uncertain. The germline V gene encodes CDR1 LGHDT and CDR2 YNNKEL (reference sequence). The V and J ends lost 5 bases and 0 bases respectively, with 10 bases between them. CDR3 length: 14 amino acids. CDR3 sequence reads: CASSAREMNTEAFF. The CDR3 DNA reads TGTGCCAGCAGCGCGAGGGAAATGAACACTGAAGCTTTCTTT.

The chain couples TRBV29-1 to TRBJ2-1; D ambiguous. The length of the CDR3 is 15 residues. Germline CDR1 reads SQVTM; CDR2 reads ANQGSEA. V was shortened by 3 bases and J by 6 bases, with 18 bases between the two germline ends. The CDR3 DNA sequence: TGCAGCGTTGAGGTTATGGGGTCCCCCCGCAATGAGCAGTTCTTC. It encodes CSVEVMGSPRNEQFF.

About this clonotype: This may come from a read error, since a much larger clone is one base off. The chain combines TRBV2 with TRBJ2-1; 8 bases line up with TRBD2. CDR1 and CDR2 from the germline V gene are SNHLY and FYNNEI. This CDR3 has 14 amino acids. The CDR3 region is CAGSVAREANEQFF. CDR3 in DNA: TGTGCCGGCAGTGTGGCGCGGGAGGCCAATGAGCAGTTCTTC. Full variable domain (remainder filled in from reference TRBV2 and TRBJ2-1): EPEVTQTPSHQVTQMGQEVILRCVPISNHLYFYWYRQILGQKVEFLVSFYNNEISEKSEIFDDQFSVERPDGSNFTLKIRSTKLEDSAMYFCAGSVAREANEQFFGPGTRLTVL.

This clonotype was recorded at least ten times. CDR3 nucleotide sequence: TGTGCCAGCAGTTACGGGGATGCAACTAATGAAAAACTGTTTTTT. Translated, it gives CASSYGDATNEKLFF. J is TRBJ1-4 and V is TRBV6-2 or TRBV6-3; D unclear. Germline V lookup: CDR1 MNHEY, CDR2 SVGEGT. Between the trimmed V and J ends, which lost 2 bases and 0 bases, there was a span of 7 bases. The CDR3 extends over 15 amino acids.

At least ten counts were recorded for this clonotype. V is TRBV19 and J is TRBJ2-7; no clear D gene. Germline CDR1 LNHDA, CDR2 SQIVND (reference sequence). This CDR3 region has 13 residues. V lost 4 bases and J 3 bases, leaving 10 bases between the germline ends. The CDR3 sequence: CASSRAAYYEQYF. CDR3 bases: TGTGCCAGTAGTAGGGCGGCGTACTACGAGCAGTACTTC.

The sample holds many counts of this clonotype. The V gene is TRBV5-1, the J gene TRBJ1-1; D call uncertain. Between the trimmed V and J ends, which lost 0 bases and 3 bases, there was a span of 15 bases. CDR1 and CDR2 (germline): SGHRS, YFSETQ. The CDR3 is 16 residues long. CDR3: CASSLGSRVSDTEAFF. The CDR3 DNA follows: TGCGCCAGCAGCTTGGGCTCTAGGGTCTCCGACACTGAAGCTTTCTTT.

This clonotype has at least ten counts. The chain is built from TRBV5-1 and TRBJ1-4, with a tentative D call TRBD1 (6 bases). Per germline, CDR1 SGHRS and CDR2 YFSETQ. Trimming removed 1 base at V and 4 bases at J, with 14 bases between. The CDR3 consists of 16 residues. CDR3 nucleotides: TGCGCCAGCAGCTTGACTTGGTCACAGGGTAATGAAAAACTGTTTTTT. Translation gives CASSLTWSQGNEKLFF.

The chain carries TRBV3-1 and TRBJ2-7; D gene ambiguous. V lost 0 bases to trimming and J lost 7 bases, with 19 bases between them. The germline CDR1 and CDR2 sequences are LGHDT and YNNKEL (reference sequence). The CDR3 extends over 16 amino acids. The CDR3 region has the DNA TGTGCCAGCAGCCAAGATGTCCTAGGACCCGCCGGAGAGCAGTACTTC. Its protein is CASSQDVLGPAGEQYF.

Worth noting for this clonotype: A read error may explain this, as a much larger clone is one base away. This chain joins TRBV6-1 and TRBJ2-2; 8 positions agree with TRBD2. CDR1 is MNHNS, CDR2 SASEGT, per germline. The CDR3 is 17 residues long. V was pared by 6 bases and J by 0 bases, with 9 bases of the junction left unmatched. In DNA form, the CDR3 reads TGTGCCAGCAGCTCCTTCCCTAGCGGGTCGAACACCGGGGAGCTGTTTTTT. It codes for CASSSFPSGSNTGELFF.

This chain joins TRBV5-1 and TRBJ2-7; 7 nucleotides match TRBD1. Germline V lookup: CDR1 SGHRS, CDR2 YFSETQ. The length of the CDR3 is 15 residues. The ends lost 0 bases at V and 3 bases at J; junction bases unmatched: 6. The CDR3 loop is CASSLATGANYEQYF. CDR3 nucleotide sequence: TGCGCCAGCAGCTTGGCAACAGGGGCTAACTACGAGCAGTACTTC.

In regard to this clonotype: With a much larger clone just one base away, this may be a read error. This chain links TRBV6-9 with TRBJ2-7, with D perhaps being TRBD1 or TRBD2 (6 bases each). Trimming took off 4 bases at V and 9 bases at J, with 16 bases between the two ends. The CDR3 is 13 residues long. Germline V gives CDR1 MNHGY, CDR2 SVAAGI. This CDR3 is CASSFRTAGGQYF. The CDR3 coding sequence is TGTGCCAGCAGTTTCCGGACAGCCGGGGGGCAGTACTTC.

This clonotype was picked up a small number of times. The chain joins TRBV12-3 or TRBV12-4 to TRBJ2-7; the match to TRBD2 covers 8 bases. J was trimmed by 3 bases and V by 7 bases; bases with no gene match: 8. The CDR3 sequence is 14 residues long. As DNA, the CDR3 is TGTGCCAGCAACCGGGGGGGACTTATCTACGAGCAGTACTTC. Translating it yields CASNRGGLIYEQYF.

This clonotype was detected only once. A single base is all that separates this from a far larger clone, so a read error is likely. The J gene is TRBJ2-1, the V gene TRBV3-1; 7 bases are a match to TRBD2. CDR1 and CDR2 from the germline V gene are LGHDT and YNNKEL (reference sequence). Trimming cost V 3 bases and J 7 bases; bases outside gene matches: 3. CDR3 length: 13 residues. CDR3 DNA: TGTGCCAGCAGCCACCTGGGGGGGAATGAGCAGTTCTTC. As protein: CASSHLGGNEQFF.

This clonotype was recorded a few times. V usage is TRBV5-1 and J usage is TRBJ2-7, with TRBD2 identical over 9 bases. The V gene end was trimmed by 6 bases and the J gene end by 2 bases; junction bases not matched to a gene: 9. The CDR3 contains 15 residues. In germline, CDR1 is SGHRS, CDR2 YFSETQ. CDR3 region: CASKIAGEWPYEQYF. The CDR3 DNA follows: TGCGCCAGCAAGATAGCGGGAGAGTGGCCCTACGAGCAGTACTTC.

This clonotype was counted a few times. This rearrangement joins TRBV25-1 to TRBJ2-7; 9 bases map to TRBD1. V dropped 6 bases and J dropped 5; count of bases not matched to a gene: 5. The CDR3 is 13 residues long. Germline assignment: CDR1 MGHDK and CDR2 SYGVNS. CDR3 in DNA: TGTGCCAGCAGAGGGACAGGGAAGAACGAGCAGTACTTC. It specifies CASRGTGKNEQYF.

This clonotype was counted many times. The chain has TRBV11-2 and TRBJ2-7; 10 bases line up with TRBD1. The germline V gene has CDR1 SGHAT and CDR2 FQNNGV. The CDR3 loop spans 16 amino acids. V was pared by 2 bases and J by 2 bases, with 6 bases of the junction left unmatched. CDR3 bases: TGTGCCAGCAGCTTAATGTATGGGACAGGGGCCTACGAGCAGTACTTC. It specifies CASSLMYGTGAYEQYF. Full variable domain (outside the CDR3, taken from reference TRBV11-2 and TRBJ2-7): EAGVAQSPRYKIIEKRQSVAFWCNPISGHATLYWYQQILGQGPKLLIQFQNNGVVDDSQLPKDRFSAERLKGVDSTLKIQPAKLEDSAVYLCASSLMYGTGAYEQYFGPGTRLTVT.

The rearrangement uses TRBV5-1 and TRBJ2-5; TRBD2 agrees at 7 bases. The length of the CDR3 is 17 residues. J was trimmed by 1 base and V by 3 bases; bases with no gene match: 12. Looked up from germline, CDR1 is SGHRS and CDR2 is YFSETQ. In DNA form, the CDR3 reads TGCGCCAGCAGCTCCCAGGGAGGGTGGGAGATCCAAGAGACCCAGTACTTC. Translating it yields CASSSQGGWEIQETQYF.

This clonotype was observed many times. The chain employs TRBV27 and TRBJ2-7; D is unresolved. The CDR3 is 14 amino acids. V was pared by 2 bases and J by 1 base, with 9 bases between. CDR1 and CDR2 (germline): MNHEY, SMNVEV (reference sequence). The chain's CDR3 is CASSLNRPSYEQYF. CDR3 nucleotides: TGTGCCAGCAGTTTAAATCGTCCATCCTACGAGCAGTACTTC.

This clonotype came up many times. The J gene is TRBJ2-5, the V gene TRBV20-1, with 10 bases matching TRBD2. After removal of 1 base from V and 4 bases from J, the junction contained 9 bases not matched to a gene. CDR1 and CDR2 (germline): DFQATT, SNEGSKA (reference sequence). This CDR3 has 16 amino acids. DNA of the CDR3: TGCAGTGCTAGAGGAGTAGCGGGAGGATATAGAGAGACCCAGTACTTC. Amino acid sequence: CSARGVAGGYRETQYF.

The V gene is TRBV5-1, the J gene TRBJ2-7, with D perhaps matching TRBD2 (6 bases). This CDR3 comprises 12 residues. Germline CDR1 and CDR2: SGHRS and YFSETQ. V gave up 5 bases and J gave up 7 bases, with 13 bases separating them. The CDR3 sequence: CASRYWGGEQYF. In nucleotides, the CDR3 is TGCGCCAGCAGGTACTGGGGAGGAGAGCAGTACTTC. Looking up the rest from reference TRBV5-1 and TRBJ2-7 gives the full variable domain: KAGVTQTPRYLIKTRGQQVTLSCSPISGHRSVSWYQQTPGQGLQFLFEYFSETQRNKGNFPGRFSGRQFSNSRSEMNVSTLELGDSALYLCASRYWGGEQYFGPGTRLTVT.

CDR3: CASSKDRGHYNEQFF. DNA for the CDR3: TGTGCCAGCAGCAAAGACAGGGGCCATTACAATGAGCAGTTCTTC. The chain is built from TRBV11-2 and TRBJ2-1; 8 bases map to TRBD1. This CDR3 is 15 amino acids long. Germline loops: CDR1 SGHAT, CDR2 FQNNGV. The V segment lost 5 bases and the J segment 4 bases; nucleotides outside the gene matches: 7. Full variable domain (missing parts from reference TRBV11-2 and TRBJ2-1): EAGVAQSPRYKIIEKRQSVAFWCNPISGHATLYWYQQILGQGPKLLIQFQNNGVVDDSQLPKDRFSAERLKGVDSTLKIQPAKLEDSAVYLCASSKDRGHYNEQFFGPGTRLTVL.

This clonotype has just a few counts. The gene calls are TRBV29-1 and TRBJ2-1, with 7 bases identical to TRBD2. This CDR3 has 14 residues. With V trimmed by 4 bases and J by 0 bases, 3 bases remained unmatched. In germline, CDR1 is SQVTM, CDR2 ANQGSEA. In nucleotides, the CDR3 is TGCAGCGTTGGGAGGGACTACTCCTACAATGAGCAGTTCTTC. This encodes CSVGRDYSYNEQFF.

The chain is built from TRBV20-1 and TRBJ2-7, with D tentatively TRBD2 (6 bases). The CDR3 loop spans 10 amino acids. CDR1 is DFQATT, CDR2 SNEGSKA, per germline (reference sequence). Trimming took 3 bases from V and 7 from J, leaving 7 bases between them. The CDR3 is CSASGGEQYF. CDR3 coding DNA: TGCAGTGCTAGCGGGGGAGAGCAGTACTTC.

There are many counts of this clonotype. The chain recombines TRBV2 with TRBJ2-3; 8 bases agree with TRBD1. After removal of 6 bases from V and 5 bases from J, the junction contained 13 bases not matched to a gene. The CDR3 contains 16 residues. CDR1 is SNHLY and CDR2 is FYNNEI in the germline V gene. The CDR3 here is CASSPGPGGFGDTQYF. As DNA, the CDR3 is TGTGCCAGCAGCCCCGGGCCAGGGGGCTTCGGAGATACGCAGTATTTT.

This clonotype has just one count. Since the CDR3 does not end with the conserved phenylalanine or tryptophan, this likely comes from a read error. This chain uses TRBV29-1 with TRBJ2-1; D is unresolved. Per the germline V gene, CDR1 is SQVTM and CDR2 is ANQGSEA. The CDR3 runs 10 residues. V lost 5 bases and J 6 bases, leaving 5 bases between the germline ends. The CDR3 reads CSVLGNEQFI. The CDR3 coding sequence is TGCAGCGTTCTGGGCAATGAGCAGTTCATC.

In DNA, the CDR3 is TGCGCCAGCAGCCAAGCTGATGGTGAGCAGTTCTTC. It is translated as CASSQADGEQFF. The chain combines TRBV4-1 with TRBJ2-1; D gene ambiguous. CDR1 and CDR2 (germline): MGHRA, YSYEKL. The V end was cut by 1 base, the J end by 9 bases, with 7 bases between. CDR3 size: 12 residues.